The present TCR beta chain was sequenced within a study of blood T cell repertoires in COVID-19 (dated by TCRdb to the early 2020s). General notes on the study: The collaborator samples originated in the United States, Italy and Spain and spanned the acute and convalescent phases of COVID-19. The material from the prospective study consisted of cDNA or gDNA derived from T cells, B-cell-depleted T cells, or PBMCs. Subjects who had been exposed to COVID-19, were actively infected with it, or had recovered from it provided the deeply sampled blood TCRbeta repertoires that made up the dataset. The repertoires were released in a freely available public database intended as a resource for research on the immune response to SARS-CoV-2. Samples came from the ongoing ImmuneRACE study (first 160 participants) plus 1,254 subjects from 6 global collaborators. A de-identified subject ID, COVID-19 status, age in years and sex were almost always included in the sample metadata. HLA class I and class II types, where available, came from metadata supplied by the sample provider rather than from assay-based typing. Study-level results and caveats: The amount of clinical and demographic metadata varied by source and participant and was provided uncurated.

Worth noting for this clone: Its antigen has not been determined. No base quality values were provided; no much bigger clone lies one nucleotide off.

TCRbeta CDR3 regions were amplified from genomic DNA using the immunoSEQ Assay, a bias-controlled multiplex PCR. Under the source paper's analysis protocol: Nucleated cell counts per sample were estimated from amplification of reference gene primers within the assay. To quantify the absolute abundance of each unique TCRbeta CDR3 rearrangement, sequence reads were collapsed and filtered. For each sample, productive Simpson clonality was calculated as the square root of Simpson's diversity index over productive rearrangements. Drawn from immuneACCESS, this table holds only the in-frame rearrangements with V and J called that TCRdb kept. Clones are partly lost; checked studies trace under half to an unresolved V gene and leave the rest unexplained. Clonal size and the V and J genes are those of that table, whereas D and trimming came from the DNA. The sample table holds about 210,000 clones, of which roughly 85% were seen once. Clones ranked in the top ten supply 2.5% to 3% of the sample.

Whole blood was collected in K2EDTA tubes by collaborating institutions according to the institutions' own protocols. For TCRbeta analysis, collaborators shipped samples in one of three forms: frozen whole blood, isolated PBMCs, or DNA extracted from either of those sample types. The sequencing sample was made of peripheral blood. This receptor was obtained from a woman between 35 and 50 years old with active or convalescent COVID-19.

The nucleotide sequence is given as TGTGCCAGTAGTATAGGGGGGCGGGACACCGGGGAGCTGTTTTTT. It codes for CASSIGGRDTGELFF. The V and J genes are TRBV19 and TRBJ2-2, with TRBD1 perhaps the D gene, on 6 matching bases. As encoded in the germline V gene (reference sequence), CDR1 is LNHDA while CDR2 is SQIVND. Between the V and J ends, shortened by 1 base and 3 bases respectively, the junction contains 9 bases. From its cysteine to its phenylalanine, the CDR3 spans 15 amino acids. The kept DNA is CDR3 alone, 45 bases in frame from the first base. Where the CDR3 stops, the reference TRBV19 and TRBJ2-2 genes take over; the full variable domain is DGGITQSPKYLFRKEGQNVTLSCEQNLNHDAMYWYRQDPGQGLRLIYYSQIVNDFQKGDIAEGYSVSREKKESFPLTVTSAQKNPTAFYLCASSIGGRDTGELFFGEGSRLTVL.